Shown below are 2 T cell receptor beta chains from a single sample sequenced in a study of identical twins (dated by TCRdb to about 2016). Library prep was done by 5' RACE. The sequencer listed for this sample is Illumina HiSeq 2000. TCRdb reprocessing: public reads trimmed at Q25 with fastp, clones called with MiXCR, in-frame beta chains kept. Rows matching on CDR3 protein sequence are summarized as one entry with the most common DNA and genes. The sample table shows a few hundred thousand distinct CDR3 sequences, and 10% to 15% are seen once. The biggest ten clones account for 4% to 5% of the sample. These data were also reused for a study on yellow fever vaccine responses in identical twins.

The specimen was memory (CD45RO+) T cells sorted from blood. Interpreted using the paper, the cell subset or site label stands for: CD45RO+ enriched T cells. These receptor sequences come from a woman between 18 and 30 years old in good health.

V usage is TRBV18 and J usage is TRBJ1-4; D remains unclear. The CDR3 totals 15 residues. The V end lost 3 bases, the J end lost 4 bases, and 12 bases lay between the germline ends. The germline CDR1 and CDR2 sequences are KGHSH and LQKENI. The CDR3 DNA sequence: TGTGCCAGCTCACCCCAGGCCGGGATTAATGAAAAACTGTTTTTT. As protein: CASSPQAGINEKLFF.

This clonotype has only a few counts. V gene TRBV2 combines with J gene TRBJ1-6, with 10 bases that match TRBD1. This CDR3 has 13 residues. CDR1 and CDR2 (germline): SNHLY, FYNNEI. After removal of 6 bases from V and 9 bases from J, the junction contained 2 bases not matched to a gene. CDR3 bases: TGTGCCAGCAGCCGGGACAGGGGTTCACCCCTCCACTTT. It specifies CASSRDRGSPLHF. Full variable domain (outside the CDR3, taken from reference TRBV2 and TRBJ1-6): EPEVTQTPSHQVTQMGQEVILRCVPISNHLYFYWYRQILGQKVEFLVSFYNNEISEKSEIFDDQFSVERPDGSNFTLKIRSTKLEDSAMYFCASSRDRGSPLHFGNGTRLTVT.